This passage covers 22 T cell receptor beta chains from one sample sequenced in a study of CD8 T cells in Susac syndrome (dated by TCRdb to between 2018 and 2021). Library construction relied on the immunoSEQ multiplex PCR assay. RNA was extracted with the RNeasy kit and about 0.5 to 1 ug was reverse transcribed using random hexamers. The public sequencing data were trimmed at Q25 with fastp and processed into clonotypes with MiXCR by TCRdb, which kept only in-frame beta chains. Each record represents a unique CDR3 protein, reported with the most common genes and DNA among its rows. This sample gives under 85,000 distinct CDR3 sequences in total; 94% of them show up just once. Together, the top ten hold 0.56% of the sample. Sequencing was carried out using CD8+ T cells from PBMCs. Receptors were obtained from a human donor with multiple sclerosis.

A few counts support this clonotype. V usage is TRBV4-2 and J usage is TRBJ2-3; 12 nucleotides align to TRBD2. The CDR3 consists of 18 residues. Germline loops: CDR1 LGHNA, CDR2 YNFKEQ. V shed 0 bases, J shed 2 bases, and the junction held 6 bases outside the gene matches. CDR3 nucleotides: TGTGCCAGCAGCCAAGAACTAGCGGGAGGAGGGACCACAGATACGCAGTATTTT. It yields the protein CASSQELAGGGTTDTQYF.

The chain employs TRBV6-2 or TRBV6-3 and TRBJ2-5; 7 bases line up with TRBD1. The V gene end was trimmed by 7 bases and the J gene end by 2 bases; junction bases not matched to a gene: 4. The CDR3 is 13 residues long. Germline loops: CDR1 MNHEY, CDR2 SVGEGT. The CDR3 sequence is CASTGTEQETQYF. CDR3 DNA sequence: TGTGCCAGCACCGGGACAGAGCAAGAGACCCAGTACTTC.

This sequence joins TRBV30 and TRBJ1-2; TRBD1 aligns across 7 bases. Germline trimming cut 2 bases from V and 2 bases from J; bases unmatched to any gene: 5. Germline CDR1 and CDR2: GTSNPN and SVGIG (reference sequence). The CDR3 covers 14 residues. CDR3 in DNA: TGTGCCTGGAGTTGGGACAGCTCAAACTATGGCTACACCTTC. Translating gives CAWSWDSSNYGYTF. Full variable domain (remainder filled in from reference TRBV30 and TRBJ1-2): SQTIHQWPATLVQPVGSPLSLECTVEGTSNPNLYWYRQAAGRGLQLLFYSVGIGQISSEVPQNLSASRPQDRQFILSSKKLLLSDSGFYLCAWSWDSSNYGYTFGSGTRLTVV.

The chain combines TRBV12-3 or TRBV12-4 with TRBJ2-7; D is ambiguous. The CDR3 extends over 13 amino acids. Trimming shortened V by 5 bases and J by 3 bases, and 11 bases separated the two germline ends. Here the CDR3 DNA reads TGTGCCAGCAGTCCGGGCCAGTACTACGAGCAGTACTTC. Protein sequence: CASSPGQYYEQYF.

The V call is TRBV7-2, the J call TRBJ2-5, with 7 bases matching TRBD1. CDR1 is SGHTA and CDR2 is FQGNSA in the germline V gene. The ends lost 6 bases at V and 4 bases at J; junction bases unmatched: 5. The CDR3 is made up of 13 amino acids. DNA for the CDR3: TGTGCCAGCAGGGGGACAGTTCTAGAGACCCAGTACTTC. Protein sequence: CASRGTVLETQYF.

This chain links TRBV7-9 with TRBJ1-1, with TRBD1 matching over 7 bases. The CDR3 runs to 13 residues. Per germline, CDR1 SEHNR and CDR2 FQNEAQ (reference sequence). V shed 5 bases and J 7 bases; nucleotides not matched to a gene: 7. As DNA, the CDR3 is TGTGCCAGCAGCCAGACAGGGAGAGATGAAGCTTTCTTT. Residues: CASSQTGRDEAFF. Together with reference TRBV7-9 and TRBJ1-1, the CDR3 gives the full variable domain: DTGVSQNPRHKITKRGQNVTFRCDPISEHNRLYWYRQTLGQGPEFLTYFQNEAQLEKSRLLSDRFSAERPKGSFSTLEIQRTEQGDSAMYLCASSQTGRDEAFFGQGTRLTVV.

This chain connects TRBV30 to TRBJ2-3; D tentatively fits TRBD1 or TRBD2 (6 bases each). There are 14 residues in the CDR3. The germline V and J ends were trimmed by 3 bases and 3 bases, with 13 bases remaining between them. The germline CDR1 and CDR2 sequences are GTSNPN and SVGIG (reference sequence). DNA of the CDR3: TGTGCCTGGAGAGGGGGACGGGGGACAGATACGCAGTATTTT. The encoded protein is CAWRGGRGTDTQYF.

V usage is TRBV20-1 and J usage is TRBJ2-7; no clear D gene. V was trimmed by 4 bases and J by 3 bases, leaving 7 bases between them. Germline-derived CDR1 and CDR2 are DFQATT and SNEGSKA (reference sequence). The length of the CDR3 is 11 residues. CDR3: CSANWGYEQYF. DNA of the CDR3: TGCAGTGCTAATTGGGGCTACGAGCAGTACTTC.

This clonotype was recorded once. V and J are TRBV14 and TRBJ2-7, with D hard to call. Germline V gives CDR1 SGHDN, CDR2 FVKESK. The CDR3 consists of 13 residues. Trimming removed 4 bases from V and 6 bases from J, with 13 bases in between. CDR3 sequence: CASSPPQAVEQYF. The CDR3 DNA is TGTGCCAGCAGCCCCCCTCAGGCGGTCGAGCAGTACTTC.

J is TRBJ2-7 and V is TRBV27; 13 nucleotides align to TRBD2. Germline loops: CDR1 MNHEY, CDR2 SMNVEV (reference sequence). The V and J ends lost 5 bases and 9 bases, in that order; junction bases with no gene match: 13. This CDR3 is 16 amino acids long. The CDR3, as DNA: TGTGCCAGCAGTCCCCCGACTAGCGGGGGGCTTTTGGGGCAGTACTTC. This sequence encodes CASSPPTSGGLLGQYF.

The rearrangement joins TRBV9 to TRBJ2-3, with 7 bases matching TRBD2. Germline trimming cut 6 bases from V and 2 bases from J; bases unmatched to any gene: 9. There are 15 residues in the CDR3. Germline CDR1 and CDR2: SGDLS and YYNGEE. The CDR3 DNA reads TGTGCCAGCACCGCCGCCGGGACTACCACAGATACGCAGTATTTT. This codes for CASTAAGTTTDTQYF.

This CDR3 reads CARVSRTGVPYEQYF. CDR3 bases: TGTGCCAGAGTATCGAGGACAGGGGTCCCCTACGAGCAGTACTTC. The chain recombines TRBV25-1 with TRBJ2-7, with 9 nucleotides matching TRBD1. This CDR3 contains 15 residues. The J segment lost 2 bases and the V segment lost 9 bases, leaving 11 bases of the junction unmatched. The germline V gene encodes CDR1 MGHDK and CDR2 SYGVNS.

The chain combines TRBV9 with TRBJ1-1; D may be TRBD1 (5 bases). From germline, CDR1 is SGDLS and CDR2 YYNGEE. This CDR3 contains 13 residues. The ends were cut back, 3 bases at V and 4 bases at J, with 10 bases in the middle. The CDR3 is CASSGLGATEAFF. As DNA, the CDR3 is TGTGCCAGCAGCGGACTAGGGGCCACTGAAGCTTTCTTT. Full variable domain (outside the CDR3, taken from reference TRBV9 and TRBJ1-1): DSGVTQTPKHLITATGQRVTLRCSPRSGDLSVYWYQQSLDQGLQFLIQYYNGEERAKGNILERFSAQQFPDLHSELNLSSLELGDSALYFCASSGLGATEAFFGQGTRLTVV.

V is TRBV20-1 and J is TRBJ2-1; D is unresolved. CDR1 is DFQATT and CDR2 is SNEGSKA in the germline V gene (reference sequence). The V and J ends lost 6 bases and 7 bases respectively, with 7 bases between them. This CDR3 is 10 amino acids long. CDR3 in DNA: TGCAGTGCGGCAGAAAATGAGCAGTTCTTC. It codes for CSAAENEQFF.

The V gene is TRBV7-6, the J gene TRBJ2-3; D gene unclear. Germline V lookup: CDR1 SGHVS, CDR2 FNYEAQ. The CDR3 spans 14 residues. Between the trimmed V and J ends, which lost 2 bases and 2 bases, there was a span of 8 bases. The DNA for the CDR3 is TGTGCCAGCAGCTTAAACTATGCCACAGATACGCAGTATTTT. Translation gives CASSLNYATDTQYF.

This clonotype was recorded only once. V gene TRBV20-1 combines with J gene TRBJ2-1, with D perhaps matching TRBD2 (5 bases). CDR3 length equals 16 residues. Germline V CDR1 and CDR2: DFQATT, SNEGSKA (reference sequence). Trimming stripped 0 bases from V and 2 bases from J, with 14 bases between. This CDR3 is CSARDNGLATYNEQFF. The CDR3 nucleotides read TGCAGTGCTAGAGACAATGGGCTAGCCACCTACAATGAGCAGTTCTTC.

This clonotype was observed once. The rearrangement uses TRBV19 and TRBJ2-7, with 7 bases identical to TRBD2. The V gene end was trimmed by 3 bases and the J gene end by 3 bases; junction bases not matched to a gene: 8. The CDR3 extends over 15 amino acids. CDR1 is LNHDA, CDR2 SQIVND, per germline (reference sequence). For the CDR3, the DNA is TGTGCCAGTAGTATCCTGGCGGGGGTAATCTACGAGCAGTACTTC. Protein product: CASSILAGVIYEQYF.

This clonotype was detected once. The chain links TRBV6-4 to TRBJ2-5; D possibly matches TRBD1 or TRBD2 (5 bases each). From germline, CDR1 is MRHNA and CDR2 SNTAGT. Trimming pared 4 bases from V and 2 bases from J, leaving 8 bases between. The CDR3 covers 13 residues. CDR3 bases: TGTGCCAGCAGTGTCAGGGAGCAAGAGACCCAGTACTTC. As protein: CASSVREQETQYF.

The genes are TRBV27 and TRBJ2-1; 10 bases fit TRBD2. The germline V gene encodes CDR1 MNHEY and CDR2 SMNVEV (reference sequence). The CDR3 spans 16 residues. Germline trimming cut 2 bases from V and 2 bases from J; bases unmatched to any gene: 3. CDR3 sequence: CASSLGAGGTYNEQFF. Written as DNA, the CDR3 is TGTGCCAGCAGTTTAGGAGCGGGGGGGACCTACAATGAGCAGTTCTTC.

This clonotype was seen just once. This CDR3 is CASSLKGGTSGRRGSYNEQFF. The CDR3 DNA follows: TGTGCCAGCAGCTTAAAGGGGGGGACTAGCGGGAGAAGGGGCTCCTACAATGAGCAGTTCTTC. This chain joins TRBV11-1 and TRBJ2-1; 14 bases line up with TRBD2. The J segment lost 0 bases and the V segment lost 2 bases, leaving 12 bases of the junction unmatched. The CDR3 loop spans 21 amino acids. CDR1 SGHAT and CDR2 FQDESV come from the germline V gene (reference sequence).

V usage is TRBV9 and J usage is TRBJ1-2, with unresolved D. Germline lookup yields CDR1 SGDLS and CDR2 YYNGEE. The CDR3 covers 15 residues. V lost 2 bases to trimming and J lost 6 bases, with 17 bases between them. CDR3 sequence reads: CASSVDSVVGDGYTF. In nucleotides, the CDR3 is TGTGCCAGCAGCGTCGATTCTGTGGTCGGGGATGGCTACACCTTC.

CDR3 in DNA: TGTGCCAGCAGTGGGACTAGCGGCTCTGAGGAGCAGTACTTC. Its translation: CASSGTSGSEEQYF. V gene TRBV28 combines with J gene TRBJ2-7; TRBD2 aligns across 11 bases. CDR1 and CDR2 (germline): MDHEN, SYDVKM. The V gene end was trimmed by 5 bases and the J gene end by 7 bases; junction bases not matched to a gene: 7. The CDR3 is 14 amino acids.